The subject of this entry is one TCR beta chain. The antigen is undetermined. CDR1 is WNHNN and CDR2 is SYGVQD in the germline V gene (reference sequence). Trimming left V 4 bases short and J 0 bases short, with 9 bases between. The CDR3 loop spans 15 amino acids. The assay was immunoSEQ multiplex PCR, and TCRdb's table has in-frame clones only and misses some. The table shows about 20,000 clones, with 73% occurring only once. This record comes from a study of PD-1 blockade in classical Hodgkin lymphoma. Study results and caveats: Possible causes of repertoire differences, disease activity or prior therapy, remain undefined.

Patients all relapsed after autologous stem cell transplantation, and there was variation in brentuximab vedotin exposure. The chain recombines TRBV10-1 with TRBJ2-2, with unresolved D. The sample consisted of peripheral blood mononuclear cells (PBMCs), taken before the second cycle of nivolumab. The sequence was obtained from a human donor with classical Hodgkin lymphoma. CDR3 amino acids: CASSAAETNTGELFF. CDR3 sequence (DNA): TGCGCCAGCAGTGCGGCGGAAACGAACACCGGGGAGCTGTTTTTT.